Listed here is a single TCR beta chain. Antigen specificity is unknown. A much more abundant neighbour one base away suggests this may be a read error. The record originates from a study of T-cell reconstitution after alpha-beta-depleted transplantation in children. Study-level points and caveats: Counts and diversity of T cells one year after transplant came mostly from newly produced T cells. The high TCRbeta diversity at day 60 in some patients came from surviving recipient T cells and thymic progenitors. Expanded graft clones, several hundred of them, were reportedly the source of alpha-beta T cells about two months after transplant.

The CDR3 contains 14 residues. V shed 6 bases and J shed 9 bases, with 21 bases lying between them. Preparation of the TCRbeta library involved a method that used unique molecular identifiers. TCRdb itself ran the PCR reads through MiXCR, one entry per CDR3 protein. The table records 95,000 to 150,000 distinct CDR3 sequences, more than 20% of them present only once. This chain joins TRBV12-3 or TRBV12-4 and TRBJ2-7, with D perhaps TRBD2 (7 bases). Sequences were derived from PBMCs, mostly from graft donor cells, sampled 180 days after TCRalphabeta/CD19-depleted stem cell transplant. This clonotype was obtained from a male patient aged 2-10 years who had a stem cell transplant for chronic granulomatous disease, so the T cells may come from the graft donor. The CDR3 spells CASSLGFGGAPQYF. The DNA for the CDR3 is TGTGCCAGCAGCCTAGGGTTTGGGGGGGCGCCGCAGTACTTC.